The 5 T cell receptor beta chains below were found in one sample sequenced in a study of CD8+ T cells in alopecia areata. Regarding treatment: oral pan-JAK inhibitor, 5-10 mg twice daily. Following extraction, RNA underwent reverse transcription to cDNA, which served as the sequencing template. Profiling relied on immunoSEQ multiplex PCR, and the TCRdb table lists in-frame clones only, not all of them. The sample holds 150,000 to 200,000 clones, 50% to 65% seen once. The input for sequencing was CD4+ T cells sorted from blood, taken at week 24, from a patient treated with tofacitinib. These TCRs come from a human donor with alopecia areata.

The gene calls are TRBV29-1 and TRBJ1-5; 8 positions agree with TRBD1. Germline CDR1 SQVTM, CDR2 ANQGSEA. Germline trimming cut 6 bases from V and 5 bases from J; bases unmatched to any gene: 6. The length of the CDR3 is 13 residues. The CDR3 nucleotides are TGCAGCGTCCGACAGGGGCGGGATCAGCCCCAGCATTTT. Translated, it gives CSVRQGRDQPQHF.

On this clone: Other DNA sequences in the same sample also yield this CDR3. The chain joins TRBV30 to TRBJ1-5; the D is unclear. Germline V gene sequence: CDR1 GTSNPN, CDR2 SVGIG (reference sequence). V lost 0 bases and J 1 base, leaving 7 bases between the germline ends. The CDR3 runs 14 residues. CDR3 nucleotides: TGTGCCTGGAGTGTAGGAGGCAGCAATCAGCCCCAGCATTTT. Protein: CAWSVGGSNQPQHF.

The chain combines TRBV5-1 with TRBJ2-5; D tentatively reads TRBD1 or TRBD2 (6 bases each). With 0 bases removed from V and 5 bases from J, the gap between germline ends came to 11 bases. Germline lookup yields CDR1 SGHRS and CDR2 YFSETQ. The CDR3 is 14 residues long. CDR3 nucleotide sequence: TGCGCCAGCAGCTTGGGTCCGGGGGCGGAGACCCAGTACTTC. It yields the protein CASSLGPGAETQYF.

This clone was counted a few times. The V call is TRBV25-1, the J call TRBJ1-5, with a weak D call TRBD1 (6 bases). CDR3 length: 13 amino acids. CDR1 is MGHDK, CDR2 SYGVNS, per germline. The V gene lost 4 bases and the J gene lost 7 bases, with 11 bases spanning the gap. CDR3 amino acids: CASSGGAGQPQHF. CDR3 DNA sequence: TGTGCCAGCAGTGGGGGGGCAGGGCAGCCCCAGCATTTT.

The chain is built from TRBV25-1 and TRBJ2-6; D not certain. Deletions cut 3 bases from V and 0 bases from J, with 9 bases between. The V gene's germline CDR1 is MGHDK and CDR2 SYGVNS. The CDR3 extends over 16 amino acids. The CDR3 sequence: CASSDEGSSGANVLTF. The CDR3 DNA reads as TGTGCCAGCAGTGATGAAGGTTCCTCTGGGGCCAACGTCCTGACTTTC.